Described below is a single TCR beta chain sequence and its context. Its specificity is not known. This sample is part of a study of PD-L1 blockade in urothelial cancer. Study-level background: Once treatment had started, blood was analyzed at 3 weeks (second dose) and again at 6 weeks. Each blood sample yielded a median of roughly 140,000 T cells.

The patients' disease, urothelial carcinoma, was locally advanced or metastatic. Points from the study as a whole: Tumor-associated clones in blood expanded more at 3 weeks in durable-benefit patients.

Profiled with immunoSEQ multiplex PCR; TCRdb holds only in-frame clones, not every one. Among fewer than 45,000 clones listed, approximately 78% were seen once. Trimming took 4 bases from V and 2 from J, leaving 9 bases between them. The CDR3 spans 14 residues. Germline values: CDR1 MNHEY, CDR2 SMNVEV (reference sequence). The sequencing used PBMCs, collected around atezolizumab (anti-PD-L1) treatment. The origin of this receptor is a man between 65 and 85 years old with urothelial cancer. The genes are TRBV27 and TRBJ1-5; maybe TRBD1 (6 bases). Here the CDR3 reads CASSYRQGNQPQHF. In DNA, the CDR3 is TGTGCCAGCAGTTACCGACAGGGCAATCAGCCCCAGCATTTT.